A selection of T cell receptor beta chains follows, all from one sample in a study of control samples from healthy donors and cancer patients. Using immunoSEQ multiplex PCR, the repertoire was profiled, and TCRdb retains in-frame clones only, with some absent. The data contain 130,000 or so clones, about 92% of them seen just once; the ten biggest clones take up about 1.9%. What was sequenced was blood. These receptors all stem from a woman in her forties or fifties in good health. Both conserved end residues are part of each CDR3. Fields, in order: clone size, D gene, V gene, J gene, CDR3 protein, CDR3 DNA. A D gene is named only where the DNA matches it firmly. Some rows mark clone size as missing; the rest say once, few, many or name a class of expanded clone.

-,-,TRBV3-1/TRBV3-2,TRBJ2-7,CASSYGPSYEQYF,TGTGCCAGCAGCTACGGACCAAGCTACGAGCAGTACTTC
few,-,TRBV3-1/TRBV3-2,TRBJ1-6,CASSQGGRGQNNSPLHF,TGTGCCAGCAGCCAAGGGGGTCGAGGACAGAATAATTCACCCCTCCACTTT
-,-,TRBV28,TRBJ1-1,CASSFGTEAFF,TGTGCCAGCAGTTTCGGCACTGAAGCTTTCTTT
-,-,TRBV2,TRBJ1-2,CASSQTVGTLYGYTF,TGTGCCAGCAGCCAAACGGTCGGGACGCTCTATGGCTACACCTTC
-,TRBD1,TRBV4-2,TRBJ2-2,CASSHGTGVGAGELFF,TGTGCCAGCAGCCACGGGACAGGGGTGGGTGCCGGGGAGCTGTTTTTT
-,TRBD1,TRBV6-6,TRBJ2-1,CASRSPDRGQNEQFF,TGTGCCAGCAGGAGTCCGGACAGGGGGCAAAATGAGCAGTTCTTC
-,-,TRBV11-2,TRBJ1-1,CASSLWWGAPRNTEAFF,TGTGCCAGCAGCTTATGGTGGGGGGCACCACGGAACACTGAAGCTTTCTTT
-,-,TRBV12-3/TRBV12-4,TRBJ1-2,CASSLLGSQGYTF,TGTGCCAGCAGTTTATTGGGGAGTCAAGGCTACACCTTC
-,-,TRBV6-5,TRBJ2-1,CASSYSGGRSYNEQFF,TGTGCCAGCAGTTACTCAGGAGGTCGCTCCTACAATGAGCAGTTCTTC
-,TRBD1,TRBV10-3,TRBJ2-2,CAISGGGASGELFF,TGTGCCATCAGTGGAGGGGGCGCCTCCGGGGAGCTGTTTTTT
-,-,TRBV30,TRBJ1-2,CAWSVPGGGLYTF,TGTGCCTGGAGTGTACCAGGAGGAGGGCTTTACACCTTC
-,-,TRBV4-2,TRBJ1-1,CASSQLPGTMNTEAFF,TGTGCCAGCAGCCAACTTCCCGGGACAATGAACACTGAAGCTTTCTTT
-,-,TRBV19,TRBJ1-2,CASSGSRSYTF,TGTGCCAGTAGTGGGTCCAGGAGCTACACCTTC
-,-,TRBV7-9,TRBJ1-3,CASSKNPGNTIYF,TGTGCCAGCAGCAAAAACCCTGGAAACACCATATATTTT
-,-,TRBV2,TRBJ1-1,CASNTGTNTEAFF,TGTGCCAGCAACACGGGAACGAACACTGAAGCTTTCTTT
-,TRBD2,TRBV19,TRBJ2-1,CASSEASGIYNEQFF,TGTGCCAGTAGCGAGGCTAGCGGGATCTACAATGAGCAGTTCTTC
-,TRBD1,TRBV18,TRBJ1-4,CASSPTGGREKLFF,TGTGCCAGCTCTCCCACAGGGGGCCGCGAAAAACTGTTTTTT
-,-,TRBV2,TRBJ1-6,CASSVTVYNSPLHF,TGTGCCAGCAGTGTGACAGTTTATAATTCACCCCTCCACTTT
once,-,TRBV5-1,TRBJ2-7,CASSLVGHEQYF,TGCGCCAGCAGCTTGGTGGGTCACGAGCAGTACTTC
-,TRBD1,TRBV18,TRBJ1-5,CASSPLSGGDQPQHF,TGTGCCAGCTCACCTCTGTCAGGGGGCGATCAGCCCCAGCATTTT
-,-,TRBV5-4,TRBJ1-6,CASSLPTSGDSPLHF,TGTGCCAGCAGCTTGCCCACATCGGGGGATTCACCCCTCCACTTT
-,-,TRBV5-1,TRBJ2-1,CASSLAEGTHNEQFF,TGCGCCAGCAGCTTGGCGGAGGGAACTCACAATGAGCAGTTCTTC
-,-,TRBV4-1,TRBJ2-1,CASSQVGPNEQFF,TGCGCCAGCAGCCAAGTCGGACCCAATGAGCAGTTCTTC
-,TRBD1,TRBV9,TRBJ1-1,CASSTQDRAPWMNTEAFF,TGTGCCAGCAGCACTCAAGACAGGGCCCCTTGGATGAACACTGAAGCTTTCTTT
-,-,TRBV28,TRBJ1-2,CASTDFYGYTF,TGTGCCAGCACGGACTTCTATGGCTACACCTTC
-,-,TRBV30,TRBJ2-3,CAWSRDRAIGTDTQYF,TGTGCCTGGAGCCGGGACCGCGCAATTGGCACAGATACGCAGTATTTT
-,-,TRBV28,TRBJ2-1,CASGRGVDEQFF,TGTGCCAGCGGGCGAGGGGTAGATGAGCAGTTCTTC
-,TRBD1,TRBV5-1,TRBJ1-1,CASSVTKTGGSSSEAFF,TGCGCCAGCAGCGTAACAAAAACAGGGGGCTCAAGCTCTGAAGCTTTCTTT
-,-,TRBV30,TRBJ1-1,CAWSVLQNTEAFF,TGTGCCTGGAGTGTACTCCAGAACACTGAAGCTTTCTTT
-,TRBD1,TRBV15,TRBJ2-7,CATSIQGQFYEQYF,TGTGCCACCAGCATTCAGGGACAGTTCTACGAGCAGTACTTC
-,-,TRBV19,TRBJ1-2,CASSARHGAAYGYTF,TGTGCCAGTAGTGCCCGCCACGGGGCAGCCTATGGCTACACCTTC
-,TRBD2,TRBV6-6,TRBJ2-1,CASSYSGSRDEQFF,TGTGCCAGCAGTTATAGCGGGAGTAGGGATGAGCAGTTCTTC
-,TRBD2,TRBV6-4,TRBJ2-2,CASTRLAGNGELFF,TGTGCCAGCACCCGACTAGCGGGTAACGGGGAGCTGTTTTTT
-,-,TRBV3-1/TRBV3-2,TRBJ1-1,CASRPTGMNTEAFF,TGTGCCAGCAGGCCAACAGGCATGAACACTGAAGCTTTCTTT
-,-,TRBV3-1/TRBV3-2,TRBJ1-3,CASSQGAAGWSNTIYF,TGTGCCAGCAGCCAAGGTGCGGCAGGGTGGTCAAACACCATATATTTT
-,TRBD1,TRBV27,TRBJ2-1,CASSSTYRDSSYNEQFF,TGTGCCAGCAGTTCCACCTACAGGGACAGTTCCTACAATGAGCAGTTCTTC
-,-,TRBV19,TRBJ1-2,CASNKEGRNYGYTF,TGTGCCAGTAATAAAGAGGGGCGAAACTATGGCTACACCTTC
-,-,TRBV9,TRBJ2-7,CASSVEAGAFSYEQYF,TGTGCCAGCAGCGTAGAGGCAGGGGCGTTCTCCTACGAGCAGTACTTC
-,-,TRBV6-5,TRBJ1-1,CASSLNRITEAFF,TGTGCCAGCAGTTTAAACCGGATCACTGAAGCTTTCTTT
-,TRBD2,TRBV18,TRBJ2-1,CASSPPYAGGGYEQFF,TGTGCCAGCTCACCACCATATGCGGGAGGGGGTTATGAGCAGTTCTTC
-,-,TRBV3-1/TRBV3-2,TRBJ1-2,CASSFLTPYYGYTF,TGTGCCAGCAGCTTTTTGACTCCCTACTATGGCTACACCTTC